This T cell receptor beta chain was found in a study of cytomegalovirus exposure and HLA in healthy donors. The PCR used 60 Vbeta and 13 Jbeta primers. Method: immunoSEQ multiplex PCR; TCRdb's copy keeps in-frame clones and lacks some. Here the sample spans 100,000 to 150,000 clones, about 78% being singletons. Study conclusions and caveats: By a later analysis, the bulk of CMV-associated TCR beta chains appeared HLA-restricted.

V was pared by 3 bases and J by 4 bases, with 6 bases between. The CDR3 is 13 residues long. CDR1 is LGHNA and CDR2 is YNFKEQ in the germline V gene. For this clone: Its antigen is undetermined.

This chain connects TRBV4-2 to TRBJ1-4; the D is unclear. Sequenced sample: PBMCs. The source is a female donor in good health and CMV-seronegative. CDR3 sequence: CASSQQVNEKLFF. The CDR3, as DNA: TGTGCCAGCAGCCAGCAGGTTAATGAAAAACTGTTTTTT.